This T cell receptor beta chain was found in a study of T cell clonotyping in hematopoietic cell transplantation. Whole-study context: Cytoreduction preceded collection of pretransplant recipient samples.

The table came from immunoSEQ multiplex PCR; TCRdb's copy has only in-frame clones and leaves some out. Among 7,000 or so clones listed, more than 70% were seen once. Regarding time point: recipient sample about 28 days before transplant, after cytoreduction. Losses at the gene ends were 3 bases for V and 5 bases for J; bases not matched to a gene: 4. This CDR3 spans 13 amino acids. Per the germline V gene, CDR1 is SEHNR and CDR2 is FQNEAQ (reference sequence). This TCR came from a man aged 55 to 70 with acute myeloid leukemia. Some clones in this sample may be carry-over from other donors' samples. V usage is TRBV7-9 and J usage is TRBJ2-7; 7 bases map to TRBD1. The sequencing used peripheral blood mononuclear cells, collected before stem cell transplant. The CDR3 DNA follows: TGTGCCAGCAGCTTTTCAGGGGGAGACGAGCAGTACTTC. It specifies CASSFSGGDEQYF.